These 8 T cell receptor beta chains originate from one sample sequenced in a study of blood T cell repertoires in COVID-19. Libraries were prepared by immunoSEQ multiplex PCR; TCRdb keeps only in-frame clonotypes and omits some of them. Of approximately 150,000 clones listed, about four fifths were seen once; the top ten hold approximately 4.6%. Source material: peripheral blood. These receptors originate from a human donor in a cohort sampled during active COVID-19.

Regarding this clone: This sample also contains other DNA sequences that code for the same CDR3. The chain carries TRBV27 and TRBJ2-3; D is undetermined. CDR1 is MNHEY, CDR2 SMNVEV, per germline (reference sequence). The CDR3 spans 13 residues. The V and J ends lost 3 bases and 0 bases respectively, with 4 bases between them. The CDR3 protein is CASSFGSTDTQYF. Written as DNA, the CDR3 is TGTGCCAGCAGTTTCGGGAGCACAGATACGCAGTATTTT.

The chain recombines TRBV12-3 or TRBV12-4 with TRBJ2-5, with 7 bases fitting TRBD1. This CDR3 contains 13 residues. The V gene end was trimmed by 7 bases and the J gene end by 5 bases; junction bases not matched to a gene: 7. The chain's CDR3 is CASTPDRVETQYF. DNA for the CDR3: TGTGCCAGCACCCCTGACAGGGTCGAGACCCAGTACTTC.

V usage is TRBV5-1 and J usage is TRBJ2-7; TRBD1 agrees at 9 bases. Germline trimming cut 2 bases from V and 4 bases from J; bases unmatched to any gene: 10. Looked up from germline, CDR1 is SGHRS and CDR2 is YFSETQ. There are 16 residues in the CDR3. The CDR3 region has the DNA TGCGCCAGCAGCTTCGGAGGGGACAGGGAGTGGTACGAGCAGTACTTC. It translates to CASSFGGDREWYEQYF.

The rearrangement links TRBV5-6 to TRBJ2-3; TRBD2 matches at 9 bases. The CDR3 has 17 residues. CDR1 is SGHDT and CDR2 is YYEEEE in the germline V gene. The ends lost 0 bases at V and 3 bases at J; junction bases unmatched: 8. CDR3 nucleotides: TGTGCCAGCAGCTTGGTGGCGGGAGGGGTTCGGACAGATACGCAGTATTTT. This translates into CASSLVAGGVRTDTQYF. The full variable domain, completed using reference TRBV5-6 and TRBJ2-3, is DAGVTQSPTHLIKTRGQQVTLRCSPKSGHDTVSWYQQALGQGPQFIFQYYEEEERQRGNFPDRFSGHQFPNYSSELNVNALLLGDSALYLCASSLVAGGVRTDTQYFGPGTRLTVL.

This rearrangement joins TRBV2 to TRBJ1-6; D gene ambiguous. The CDR3 has 13 residues. The germline V gene has CDR1 SNHLY and CDR2 FYNNEI. The V end lost 7 bases, the J end lost 9 bases, and 13 bases lay between the germline ends. The CDR3, as DNA: TGTGCCAGCAAGCCGGAGTCTGGTTCACCCCTCCACTTT. Translating it yields CASKPESGSPLHF.

The chain has TRBV7-9 and TRBJ1-4; D remains unclear. Trimming pared 2 bases from V and 8 bases from J, leaving 27 bases between. This CDR3 contains 19 residues. Germline V gives CDR1 SEHNR, CDR2 FQNEAQ (reference sequence). The CDR3 DNA reads TGTGCCAGCAGCTTACGTGGAAGGTCAGGACGCCCGGGAGGGGAAAAACTGTTTTTT. Residues: CASSLRGRSGRPGGEKLFF.

The chain uses TRBV5-1 and TRBJ1-1; TRBD1 is a possible D gene (5 bases). This CDR3 comprises 15 residues. Trimming left V 4 bases short and J 4 bases short, with 17 bases between. Germline V gene lookup returns CDR1 SGHRS and CDR2 YFSETQ. CDR3 sequence reads: CASSPWGEVGTEAFF. DNA of the CDR3: TGCGCCAGCAGCCCGTGGGGGGAAGTAGGCACTGAAGCTTTCTTT.

This clone was counted ten times or more. The V and J genes are TRBV11-2 and TRBJ2-7; 8 bases are shared with TRBD2. The J segment lost 3 bases and the V segment lost 5 bases, leaving 6 bases of the junction unmatched. Per the germline V gene, CDR1 is SGHAT and CDR2 is FQNNGV. CDR3 length equals 14 residues. The CDR3 sequence is CASSPGGGIYEQYF. In nucleotides, the CDR3 is TGTGCCAGCAGCCCCGGGGGGGGGATCTACGAGCAGTACTTC.